The 25 T cell receptor beta chains given below trace back to one sample, sequenced in a study of T cells in tuberculosis. As to time point: new active TB diagnosis, blood taken before or within 7 days of starting treatment. Data came from immunoSEQ multiplex PCR; TCRdb stores just in-frame clones and leaves some out. The sample records about 33,000 clones, roughly 94% being singletons. Source: PBMCs, taken at tuberculosis diagnosis. Every receptor here comes from an adult with tuberculosis. Some clones in this sample may be carry-over from other donors' samples.

The CDR3 loop reads CASSRDYSGEQYF. The CDR3 coding sequence is TGTGCCAGCAGTCGGGACTACTCGGGGGAGCAGTACTTC. V gene TRBV5-4 combines with J gene TRBJ2-7; 7 nucleotides agree with TRBD2. The V gene's germline CDR1 is SGHNT and CDR2 YYREEE (reference sequence). The CDR3 runs 13 residues. V lost 5 bases to trimming and J lost 7 bases; unmatched junction nucleotides: 9.

The chain employs TRBV10-1 and TRBJ1-1; the D is unclear. In germline, CDR1 is WNHNN, CDR2 SYGVQD (reference sequence). This CDR3 spans 14 amino acids. Trimming took off 3 bases at V and 2 bases at J, with 10 bases between the two ends. The CDR3 coding sequence is TGCGCCAGCAGTGACAGCCGGGTTAACACTGAAGCTTTCTTT. Residues: CASSDSRVNTEAFF.

The J gene is TRBJ2-7, the V gene TRBV29-1; TRBD1 agrees at 12 bases. Trimming cost V 3 bases and J 0 bases; bases outside gene matches: 3. This CDR3 spans 15 amino acids. Germline CDR1 reads SQVTM; CDR2 reads ANQGSEA. The CDR3 is CSVEGQGASSYEQYF. CDR3 nucleotides: TGCAGCGTTGAGGGACAGGGGGCAAGCTCCTACGAGCAGTACTTC.

The genes are TRBV18 and TRBJ2-2; 10 bases are shared with TRBD1. The CDR3 runs 16 residues. V lost 8 bases, J lost 1 base, and 7 bases stayed unmatched. Germline V gene sequence: CDR1 KGHSH, CDR2 LQKENI. CDR3 residues: CASTMDRGMNTGELFF. The CDR3 nucleotides are TGTGCCAGCACAATGGACAGGGGGATGAACACCGGGGAGCTGTTTTTT.

V is TRBV15 and J is TRBJ1-2; 10 nucleotides match TRBD1. Germline lookup yields CDR1 LNHNV and CDR2 YYDKDF (reference sequence). V shed 3 bases, J shed 6 bases, and the junction held 13 bases outside the gene matches. The CDR3 consists of 17 residues. The CDR3 loop is CATSSPTGGIGKDGYTF. CDR3 sequence (DNA): TGTGCCACCAGCAGTCCGACAGGGGGCATTGGGAAAGATGGCTACACCTTC.

The genes are TRBV18 and TRBJ1-4, with TRBD1 matching over 7 bases. Germline CDR1 KGHSH, CDR2 LQKENI. V dropped 4 bases and J dropped 7; count of bases not matched to a gene: 3. This CDR3 contains 13 residues. The CDR3 here is CASSQGASEKLFF. In DNA, the CDR3 is TGTGCCAGCTCACAGGGGGCCAGTGAAAAACTGTTTTTT.

This chain uses TRBV18 with TRBJ1-2; the D is unclear. The CDR3 length is 13 residues. Trimming took off 6 bases at V and 1 base at J, with 9 bases between the two ends. Germline V gene lookup returns CDR1 KGHSH and CDR2 LQKENI. This CDR3 reads CASSERDNYGYTF. The CDR3 DNA is TGTGCCAGCTCCGAGAGGGATAACTATGGCTACACCTTC.

This rearrangement joins TRBV4-1 to TRBJ1-1, with D perhaps matching TRBD1 (5 bases). CDR3 length: 15 amino acids. The V end lost 1 base, the J end lost 0 bases, and 9 bases lay between the germline ends. Germline-derived CDR1 and CDR2 are MGHRA and YSYEKL. CDR3 region: CASSQGTGLNTEAFF. Here the CDR3 DNA reads TGCGCCAGCAGCCAAGGAACAGGCCTGAACACTGAAGCTTTCTTT.

This chain links TRBV27 with TRBJ2-3, with D possibly matching TRBD1 (5 bases). This CDR3 spans 14 amino acids. Deletions cut 3 bases from V and 2 bases from J, with 9 bases between. Germline CDR1 is MNHEY and CDR2 is SMNVEV (reference sequence). CDR3 sequence (DNA): TGTGCCAGCAGTTTTTCAGGGTACACAGATACGCAGTATTTT. Protein product: CASSFSGYTDTQYF.

V is TRBV2 and J is TRBJ2-5, with TRBD1 matching 11 bases. Unmatched junction bases numbered 7, after V lost 7 bases and J lost 3 bases. The germline CDR1 and CDR2 sequences are SNHLY and FYNNEI. The CDR3 consists of 15 residues. In nucleotides, the CDR3 is TGTGCCAGCACACGGACAGGGGGCTATGAAGAGACCCAGTACTTC. Protein sequence: CASTRTGGYEETQYF.

The chain has TRBV6-5 and TRBJ2-3; D may be TRBD2 (5 bases). The CDR3 length is 12 residues. V was trimmed by 5 bases and J by 4 bases, leaving 7 bases between them. Germline V gives CDR1 MNHEY, CDR2 SVGAGI. In DNA form, the CDR3 reads TGTGCCAGCAGTGGGAGAGCAGATACGCAGTATTTT. Translation gives CASSGRADTQYF.

The V and J genes are TRBV18 and TRBJ2-3, with D possibly TRBD1 on 5 matching bases. CDR1 and CDR2 (germline): KGHSH, LQKENI. V was pared by 5 bases and J by 5 bases, with 26 bases between. This CDR3 has 18 amino acids. The CDR3 DNA is TGTGCCAGCTCAACCGCTTTAGGGCAGGGCTATTCGGGAGATACGCAGTATTTT. It encodes CASSTALGQGYSGDTQYF.

This clone was found a few times. The V gene is TRBV25-1, the J gene TRBJ1-2, with 8 bases matching TRBD1. The trim removed 2 bases at V and 8 bases at J, leaving 10 bases unmatched. This CDR3 region has 15 residues. The V gene's germline CDR1 is MGHDK and CDR2 SYGVNS. CDR3 sequence reads: CASSEGYQGAEGYTF. CDR3 in DNA: TGTGCCAGCAGTGAAGGGTATCAGGGGGCGGAGGGCTACACCTTC.

This clone was counted once. The chain couples TRBV9 to TRBJ1-2; D not resolved. Germline lookup yields CDR1 SGDLS and CDR2 YYNGEE. V was shortened by 0 bases and J by 4 bases, with 10 bases between the two germline ends. This CDR3 has 14 amino acids. CDR3 DNA sequence: TGTGCCAGCAGCGTAGATGAGGGCGGCTATGGCTACACCTTC. This encodes CASSVDEGGYGYTF.

V is TRBV10-2 and J is TRBJ2-4, with a weak D call TRBD1 (6 bases). Trimming shortened V by 6 bases and J by 0 bases, and 9 bases separated the two germline ends. The CDR3 loop spans 14 amino acids. Germline CDR1 reads WSHSY; CDR2 reads SAAADI. The CDR3 nucleotides read TGCGCCAGCAGCTTACAGGGAGCCAAAAACATTCAGTACTTC. The encoded protein is CASSLQGAKNIQYF.

V usage is TRBV27 and J usage is TRBJ1-3; D call uncertain. V lost 4 bases and J lost 4, with 11 bases in between. Germline V gene sequence: CDR1 MNHEY, CDR2 SMNVEV (reference sequence). The CDR3 totals 14 residues. The CDR3 region is CASSSGVTGNTIYF. The CDR3 nucleotides read TGTGCCAGCAGTTCGGGAGTGACGGGAAACACCATATATTTT.

The V gene is TRBV19, the J gene TRBJ1-6; perhaps TRBD1 as D (5 bases). Germline lookup yields CDR1 LNHDA and CDR2 SQIVND (reference sequence). Trimming removed 6 bases from V and 10 bases from J, with 22 bases in between. The CDR3 is 16 amino acids. In DNA form, the CDR3 reads TGTGCCAGTAGACACCCCATGGGGGGGTCTAAATCACCCCTCCACTTT. Amino acid sequence: CASRHPMGGSKSPLHF.

The genes are TRBV27 and TRBJ1-1; 10 bases agree with TRBD1. Germline V gives CDR1 MNHEY, CDR2 SMNVEV (reference sequence). With V trimmed by 6 bases and J by 6 bases, 16 bases remained unmatched. The CDR3 contains 17 residues. The CDR3 spells CASSKYRDRGWGAEAFF. The CDR3 region has the DNA TGTGCCAGCAGCAAGTACCGGGACAGGGGTTGGGGCGCTGAAGCTTTCTTT.

This chain links TRBV19 with TRBJ2-6; TRBD1 matches at 11 bases. The CDR3 covers 20 residues. The J segment lost 0 bases and the V segment lost 5 bases, leaving 12 bases of the junction unmatched. Germline loops: CDR1 LNHDA, CDR2 SQIVND (reference sequence). The CDR3 DNA is TGTGCCAGTAGTTTCCGGGGACAGGGGGTCCGAAGCTCTGGGGCCAACGTCCTGACTTTC. It encodes CASSFRGQGVRSSGANVLTF.

This chain uses TRBV5-6 with TRBJ2-7; D call uncertain. The V and J ends lost 0 bases and 3 bases respectively, with 10 bases between them. This CDR3 region has 14 residues. In germline, CDR1 is SGHDT, CDR2 YYEEEE. The CDR3 reads CASSLGGSFYEQYF. CDR3 sequence (DNA): TGTGCCAGCAGCTTGGGTGGCAGTTTCTACGAGCAGTACTTC. Full variable domain (outside the CDR3, taken from reference TRBV5-6 and TRBJ2-7): DAGVTQSPTHLIKTRGQQVTLRCSPKSGHDTVSWYQQALGQGPQFIFQYYEEEERQRGNFPDRFSGHQFPNYSSELNVNALLLGDSALYLCASSLGGSFYEQYFGPGTRLTVT.

The chain employs TRBV19 and TRBJ1-6; 7 nucleotides align to TRBD1. The CDR3 length is 18 residues. V lost 7 bases, J lost 0 bases, and 12 bases stayed unmatched. Germline V gene data show CDR1 as LNHDA and CDR2 as SQIVND (reference sequence). The chain's CDR3 is CASTPRDSAFSYNSPLHF. CDR3 nucleotides: TGTGCCAGTACCCCAAGGGACAGTGCGTTCTCCTATAATTCACCCCTCCACTTT.

This chain connects TRBV7-8 to TRBJ1-6; D unresolved. The CDR3 contains 16 residues. V lost 4 bases, J lost 9 bases, and 19 bases lay in between. Germline V gives CDR1 SGHVS, CDR2 FQNEAQ. The CDR3 nucleotides are TGTGCCAGCAGCTCCCAAACAACCCTCACATTTTCACCCCTCCACTTT. It translates to CASSSQTTLTFSPLHF.

This chain uses TRBV6-5 with TRBJ1-1; 7 bases fit TRBD1. Looked up from germline, CDR1 is MNHEY and CDR2 is SVGAGI. The CDR3 loop spans 14 amino acids. Unmatched junction bases numbered 14, after V lost 6 bases and J lost 10 bases. This CDR3 is CASSSPNRGKGAFF. The CDR3, as DNA: TGTGCCAGCAGCTCACCCAACAGGGGAAAAGGAGCTTTCTTT.

This clone was seen only once. The J gene is TRBJ1-2, the V gene TRBV7-9; 10 nucleotides align to TRBD1. The CDR3 has 15 residues. Germline V gene data show CDR1 as SEHNR and CDR2 as FQNEAQ (reference sequence). V lost 5 bases to trimming and J lost 6 bases; unmatched junction nucleotides: 9. CDR3: CASSPGDRGSDGYTF. The CDR3 DNA sequence: TGTGCCAGCAGCCCGGGGGACAGGGGATCGGATGGCTACACCTTC.

This sequence joins TRBV27 and TRBJ2-5; a weak D match, TRBD1 (6 bases). The CDR3 covers 15 residues. The germline CDR1 and CDR2 sequences are MNHEY and SMNVEV (reference sequence). Trimming removed 8 bases at V and 5 bases at J, with 21 bases between. This CDR3 is CASGPPGHLSETQYF. Written as DNA, the CDR3 is TGTGCCAGCGGACCCCCGGGACACCTTAGTGAGACCCAGTACTTC.